This is a list of T cell receptor beta chains from one sample in a study of response to subunit inactivated influenza vaccine. TCRdb reanalysed the RT-PCR reads using MiXCR and keeps one entry per CDR3 protein. The sample yields about 570,000 distinct CDR3 sequences, 11% seen once. These data also featured in a second study, about T cells expressing NK-cell markers.

The sequencing here drew on PBMCs from blood, taken on the day of vaccination. The receptors were sampled from a man between 45 and 60 years old who received an inactivated influenza vaccine. CDR3s include the opening cysteine and the closing phenylalanine or tryptophan. D genes are given only for firm matches. Rows give clone size only sometimes, using once, few, many, or a class for an expanded clone.

v_call: TRBV13
clone_size: .
d_call: .
j_call: TRBJ2-3
cdr3_length: 13
cdr3_aa: CASSPPKQVTQYF
cdr3_nt: TGTGCCAGCAGCCCGCCGAAGCAGGTTACGCAGTATTTT

v_call: TRBV7-8
clone_size: few
d_call: .
j_call: TRBJ2-5
cdr3_length: 12
cdr3_aa: CASSFLQETQYF
cdr3_nt: TGTGCCAGCAGCTTCCTCCAAGAGACCCAGTACTTC

v_call: TRBV5-1
clone_size: .
d_call: TRBD2
j_call: TRBJ2-7
cdr3_length: 17
cdr3_aa: CASSLGGLAAPTYEQYF
cdr3_nt: TGCGCCAGCAGCTTGGGTGGACTAGCGGCTCCAACCTACGAGCAGTACTTC

v_call: TRBV29-1
clone_size: .
d_call: .
j_call: TRBJ1-1
cdr3_length: 11
cdr3_aa: CSVVRGTEAFF
cdr3_nt: TGCAGCGTTGTTCGGGGTACTGAAGCTTTCTTT

v_call: TRBV6-2/TRBV6-3
clone_size: .
d_call: .
j_call: TRBJ2-7
cdr3_length: 12
cdr3_aa: CASSRTNHEQYF
cdr3_nt: TGTGCCAGCAGCCGGACAAACCACGAGCAGTACTTC

v_call: TRBV12-3/TRBV12-4
clone_size: few
d_call: .
j_call: TRBJ1-3
cdr3_length: 13
cdr3_aa: CASSGSRRDTIYF
cdr3_nt: TGTGCCAGCAGTGGGTCCCGTCGGGACACCATATATTTT

v_call: TRBV7-9
clone_size: .
d_call: .
j_call: TRBJ2-7
cdr3_length: 14
cdr3_aa: CASSNQDSSYEQYF
cdr3_nt: TGTGCCAGCAGCAACCAGGACAGTTCCTACGAGCAGTACTTC

v_call: TRBV24-1
clone_size: .
d_call: TRBD2
j_call: TRBJ2-4
cdr3_length: 16
cdr3_aa: CATSDSRLAGSDIQYF
cdr3_nt: TGTGCCACCAGTGATTCTAGACTAGCGGGATCGGACATTCAGTACTTC

v_call: TRBV6-5
clone_size: .
d_call: .
j_call: TRBJ2-6
cdr3_length: 18
cdr3_aa: CASSYSFTRVSGANVLTF
cdr3_nt: TGTGCCAGCAGTTACTCGTTTACACGAGTTTCTGGGGCCAACGTCCTGACTTTC

v_call: TRBV20-1
clone_size: few
d_call: .
j_call: TRBJ2-7
cdr3_length: 12
cdr3_aa: CSAPRLEGVQYF
cdr3_nt: TGCAGTGCTCCCCGCCTGGAAGGGGTGCAGTACTTC

v_call: TRBV6-1
clone_size: .
d_call: TRBD2
j_call: TRBJ2-5
cdr3_length: 15
cdr3_aa: CASSPGLADQETQYF
cdr3_nt: TGTGCCAGCAGTCCGGGACTAGCGGACCAAGAGACCCAGTACTTC

v_call: TRBV11-2
clone_size: .
d_call: .
j_call: TRBJ1-2
cdr3_length: 15
cdr3_aa: CASSVTDGGLYGYTF
cdr3_nt: TGTGCCAGCAGCGTGACTGATGGGGGCCTCTATGGCTACACCTTC

v_call: TRBV6-2/TRBV6-3
clone_size: few
d_call: .
j_call: TRBJ1-2
cdr3_length: 12
cdr3_aa: CASSWTDYGYTF
cdr3_nt: TGTGCCAGCAGTTGGACTGACTATGGCTACACCTTC

v_call: TRBV15
clone_size: .
d_call: .
j_call: TRBJ2-5
cdr3_length: 17
cdr3_aa: CATSRDQQVGLQETQYF
cdr3_nt: TGTGCCACCAGCAGAGATCAGCAGGTGGGGCTACAAGAGACCCAGTACTTC

v_call: TRBV6-2/TRBV6-3
clone_size: .
d_call: TRBD1
j_call: TRBJ1-5
cdr3_length: 15
cdr3_aa: CASSNSGTGGWPQHF
cdr3_nt: TGTGCCAGCAGTAATTCCGGGACAGGTGGTTGGCCCCAGCATTTT

v_call: TRBV19
clone_size: .
d_call: TRBD1
j_call: TRBJ1-2
cdr3_length: 15
cdr3_aa: CASSTGQRTGYGYTF
cdr3_nt: TGTGCCAGTAGTACTGGCCAGAGGACAGGATATGGCTACACCTTC

v_call: TRBV6-5
clone_size: .
d_call: .
j_call: TRBJ1-6
cdr3_length: 17
cdr3_aa: CASSYTIDSSYNSPLHF
cdr3_nt: TGTGCCAGCAGTTACACTATCGACAGCTCCTATAATTCACCCCTCCACTTT

v_call: TRBV4-3
clone_size: many
d_call: .
j_call: TRBJ2-3
cdr3_length: 14
cdr3_aa: CASSQDLGVDTQYF
cdr3_nt: TGCGCCAGCAGCCAAGATCTGGGGGTAGATACGCAGTATTTT

v_call: TRBV20-1
clone_size: few
d_call: TRBD2
j_call: TRBJ2-2
cdr3_length: 14
cdr3_aa: CSARFSGNDGELFF
cdr3_nt: TGCAGTGCACGCTTTAGCGGGAACGACGGGGAGCTGTTTTTT

v_call: TRBV29-1
clone_size: .
d_call: TRBD2
j_call: TRBJ2-7
cdr3_length: 14
cdr3_aa: CSVVRGIHSYEQYF
cdr3_nt: TGCAGCGTTGTGCGGGGGATCCACTCCTACGAGCAGTACTTC

v_call: TRBV7-8
clone_size: many
d_call: .
j_call: TRBJ2-7
cdr3_length: 14
cdr3_aa: CASSGGGFLNEQYF
cdr3_nt: TGTGCCAGCAGCGGAGGCGGATTCCTAAACGAGCAGTACTTC

v_call: TRBV4-3
clone_size: few
d_call: .
j_call: TRBJ2-5
cdr3_length: 18
cdr3_aa: CASSQDLVPGGSGETQYF
cdr3_nt: TGCGCCAGCAGCCAAGATTTGGTGCCAGGGGGGTCAGGAGAGACCCAGTACTTC

v_call: TRBV4-2
clone_size: many
d_call: TRBD2
j_call: TRBJ2-2
cdr3_length: 15
cdr3_aa: CASSPGTSGSGELFF
cdr3_nt: TGTGCCAGCAGCCCCGGGACTAGCGGGTCCGGGGAGCTGTTTTTT

v_call: TRBV9
clone_size: few
d_call: .
j_call: TRBJ1-1
cdr3_length: 17
cdr3_aa: CASSVATMGYMNTEAFF
cdr3_nt: TGTGCCAGCAGCGTAGCTACAATGGGCTACATGAACACTGAAGCTTTCTTT

v_call: TRBV5-1
clone_size: many
d_call: TRBD1
j_call: TRBJ2-2
cdr3_length: 15
cdr3_aa: CASSLMGTDTGELFF
cdr3_nt: TGCGCCAGCAGCTTGATGGGGACAGACACCGGGGAGCTGTTTTTT

v_call: TRBV5-1
clone_size: few
d_call: .
j_call: TRBJ2-7
cdr3_length: 12
cdr3_aa: CASTLGRYEQYF
cdr3_nt: TGCGCCAGCACCTTAGGGCGGTACGAGCAGTACTTC

v_call: TRBV29-1
clone_size: many
d_call: .
j_call: TRBJ2-3
cdr3_length: 14
cdr3_aa: CSVQEVTYTDTQYF
cdr3_nt: TGCAGCGTTCAAGAGGTGACATACACAGATACGCAGTATTTT

v_call: TRBV28
clone_size: few
d_call: TRBD1
j_call: TRBJ2-1
cdr3_length: 14
cdr3_aa: CVIQRDRVGNEQFF
cdr3_nt: TGTGTCATACAACGGGACAGGGTGGGGAATGAGCAGTTCTTC

v_call: TRBV7-9
clone_size: few
d_call: TRBD1
j_call: TRBJ2-1
cdr3_length: 15
cdr3_aa: CASSPDRGVYNEQFF
cdr3_nt: TGTGCCAGCAGTCCGGACAGGGGGGTATACAATGAGCAGTTCTTC

v_call: TRBV5-1
clone_size: many
d_call: TRBD2
j_call: TRBJ2-7
cdr3_length: 14
cdr3_aa: CASSLLSGGYEQYF
cdr3_nt: TGCGCCAGCAGCTTGTTGTCGGGGGGCTACGAGCAGTACTTC

v_call: TRBV7-2
clone_size: few
d_call: .
j_call: TRBJ2-7
cdr3_length: 15
cdr3_aa: CASSLDRSPVYEQYF
cdr3_nt: TGTGCCAGCAGCCTTGACAGATCGCCCGTCTACGAGCAGTACTTC

v_call: TRBV5-1
clone_size: few
d_call: .
j_call: TRBJ2-3
cdr3_length: 15
cdr3_aa: CASSPGGPIGDTQYF
cdr3_nt: TGCGCCAGCAGCCCCGGGGGGCCAATTGGAGATACGCAGTATTTT

v_call: TRBV5-1
clone_size: few
d_call: .
j_call: TRBJ2-7
cdr3_length: 15
cdr3_aa: CASSFDGSNSYEQYF
cdr3_nt: TGCGCCAGCAGCTTCGACGGGAGCAACTCCTACGAGCAGTACTTC

v_call: TRBV11-2
clone_size: many
d_call: TRBD2
j_call: TRBJ2-4
cdr3_length: 18
cdr3_aa: CASSLDLGGGPAKNIQYF
cdr3_nt: TGTGCCAGCAGCTTAGATCTCGGGGGAGGGCCGGCCAAAAACATTCAGTACTTC

v_call: TRBV20-1
clone_size: .
d_call: TRBD2
j_call: TRBJ2-7
cdr3_length: 16
cdr3_aa: CSAVPLAGAPNYEQYF
cdr3_nt: TGCAGTGCTGTCCCGCTAGCGGGAGCCCCTAACTACGAGCAGTACTTC

v_call: TRBV4-2
clone_size: few
d_call: .
j_call: TRBJ2-3
cdr3_length: 16
cdr3_aa: CASSRGRAGSTDTQYF
cdr3_nt: TGTGCCAGCAGCCGGGGTAGGGCAGGGAGCACAGATACGCAGTATTTT

v_call: TRBV24-1
clone_size: .
d_call: .
j_call: TRBJ1-4
cdr3_length: 12
cdr3_aa: CATSDDNKLLFF
cdr3_nt: TGTGCCACCAGTGATGACAACAAGTTACTGTTTTTT

v_call: TRBV4-3
clone_size: .
d_call: .
j_call: TRBJ2-5
cdr3_length: 15
cdr3_aa: CASSQDEGFRETQYF
cdr3_nt: TGCGCCAGCAGCCAAGATGAGGGTTTCCGGGAGACCCAGTACTTC

v_call: TRBV29-1
clone_size: few
d_call: .
j_call: TRBJ2-5
cdr3_length: 15
cdr3_aa: CSVEDQDTSYETQYF
cdr3_nt: TGCAGCGTTGAAGATCAGGATACTAGCTATGAGACCCAGTACTTC

v_call: TRBV7-9
clone_size: many
d_call: .
j_call: TRBJ2-5
cdr3_length: 13
cdr3_aa: CASSIDDGQTQYF
cdr3_nt: TGTGCCAGCTCCATCGATGACGGGCAGACCCAGTACTTC

v_call: TRBV7-2
clone_size: .
d_call: TRBD1
j_call: TRBJ2-7
cdr3_length: 16
cdr3_aa: CASSLALGQGAYEQYF
cdr3_nt: TGTGCCAGCAGCTTAGCGCTGGGACAGGGAGCCTACGAGCAGTACTTC

v_call: TRBV7-2
clone_size: .
d_call: .
j_call: TRBJ1-1
cdr3_length: 14
cdr3_aa: CASRSDLLNTEAFF
cdr3_nt: TGTGCCAGCCGTTCAGACCTACTGAACACTGAAGCTTTCTTT

v_call: TRBV29-1
clone_size: few
d_call: TRBD2
j_call: TRBJ2-7
cdr3_length: 14
cdr3_aa: CSVELVGGPGEQYF
cdr3_nt: TGCAGCGTTGAACTTGTGGGAGGGCCGGGTGAGCAGTACTTC

v_call: TRBV29-1
clone_size: few
d_call: TRBD1
j_call: TRBJ2-1
cdr3_length: 14
cdr3_aa: CSVVRQGPGDEQFF
cdr3_nt: TGCAGCGTAGTACGACAGGGGCCTGGCGATGAGCAGTTCTTC

v_call: TRBV11-1
clone_size: many
d_call: .
j_call: TRBJ2-7
cdr3_length: 13
cdr3_aa: CASSPGRNYEQYF
cdr3_nt: TGTGCCAGCAGCCCCGGACGGAACTACGAGCAGTACTTC

v_call: TRBV14
clone_size: few
d_call: .
j_call: TRBJ2-3
cdr3_length: 19
cdr3_aa: CASSQVPGFAGGSTDTQYF
cdr3_nt: TGTGCCAGCAGCCAAGTACCCGGTTTCGCGGGCGGAAGCACAGATACGCAGTATTTT